Below are 17 T cell receptor beta chains sequenced from a single sample in a study of PD-1 blockade in classical Hodgkin lymphoma. Repertoires were generated with immunoSEQ multiplex PCR, while TCRdb's copy carries only in-frame clones and drops some. The sample carries about 76,000 clones, roughly 90% recorded once. All patients relapsed after autologous stem cell transplantation, and brentuximab vedotin exposure varied. Sequencing was performed on peripheral blood mononuclear cells (PBMCs), taken at baseline. The receptor source for this set is a human donor with classical Hodgkin lymphoma.

This clone was detected only once. V is TRBV19 and J is TRBJ2-2; the match to TRBD2 covers 14 bases. The ends lost 7 bases at V and 7 bases at J; junction bases unmatched: 5. The CDR3 extends over 15 amino acids. The germline V gene has CDR1 LNHDA and CDR2 SQIVND (reference sequence). The CDR3 DNA follows: TGTGCCAGTACTACAGGGACTAGCGGGAGCGGGGAGCTGTTTTTT. It yields the protein CASTTGTSGSGELFF.

The rearrangement links TRBV18 to TRBJ2-5, with D possibly being TRBD1 (6 bases). Germline V gene data show CDR1 as KGHSH and CDR2 as LQKENI. V was clipped by 5 bases and J by 4 bases, with 11 bases between them. The CDR3 extends over 13 amino acids. The CDR3 DNA sequence: TGTGCCAGCTCATCCGGACAGAGAGAGACCCAGTACTTC. Encoded protein: CASSSGQRETQYF.

The V call is TRBV7-2, the J call TRBJ1-1; D unresolved. The V end lost 7 bases, the J end lost 4 bases, and 16 bases lay between the germline ends. The germline V gene has CDR1 SGHTA and CDR2 FQGNSA. The CDR3 spans 14 residues. The CDR3 loop reads CASIDVGFRTEAFF. For the CDR3, the DNA is TGTGCCAGCATCGATGTTGGGTTTCGCACTGAAGCTTTCTTT.

The rearrangement links TRBV12-5 to TRBJ2-7; the D gene is possibly TRBD2 (6 bases). There are 14 residues in the CDR3. Trimming stripped 3 bases from V and 0 bases from J, with 9 bases between. CDR1 is LGHNT and CDR2 is FRNRAP in the germline V gene. The CDR3 bases are TGTGCTAGTGGTTTTGCGGGACGCTCCTACGAGCAGTACTTC. Amino acids: CASGFAGRSYEQYF.

The chain uses TRBV27 and TRBJ2-7; D is uncertain. This CDR3 region has 10 residues. V was cut by 8 bases and J by 7 bases, with 9 bases left in between. Looked up from germline, CDR1 is MNHEY and CDR2 is SMNVEV (reference sequence). CDR3 amino acids: CASGTREQYF. The CDR3 coding sequence is TGTGCCAGCGGAACTCGGGAGCAGTACTTC.

This clone was observed a few times. The rearrangement links TRBV5-6 to TRBJ2-5; maybe TRBD1 (6 bases). V was pared by 3 bases and J by 1 base, with 10 bases between. The length of the CDR3 is 14 residues. The V gene's germline CDR1 is SGHDT and CDR2 YYEEEE. The CDR3 loop is CASSSWGPQETQYF. CDR3 nucleotide sequence: TGTGCCAGCAGCTCCTGGGGGCCCCAAGAGACCCAGTACTTC.

The V gene is TRBV28, the J gene TRBJ2-7, with 11 nucleotides matching TRBD2. The CDR3 runs to 19 residues. Trimming removed 3 bases from V and 1 base from J; junction bases left unmatched: 14. Germline-derived CDR1 and CDR2 are MDHEN and SYDVKM. The CDR3 coding sequence is TGTGCCAGCAGTTTTCTATACCCAGCGACTAGCGGGAAGTCCTACGAGCAGTACTTC. Its protein is CASSFLYPATSGKSYEQYF. Complete variable domain (other parts from reference TRBV28 and TRBJ2-7): DVKVTQSSRYLVKRTGEKVFLECVQDMDHENMFWYRQDPGLGLRLIYFSYDVKMKEKGDIPEGYSVSREKKERFSLILESASTNQTSMYLCASSFLYPATSGKSYEQYFGPGTRLTVT.

The chain joins TRBV9 to TRBJ2-3; TRBD2 is a possible D gene (5 bases). CDR1 is SGDLS, CDR2 YYNGEE, per germline. V dropped 0 bases and J dropped 5 bases, with 16 bases sitting between them. CDR3 length: 16 amino acids. The CDR3 sequence is CASSVASPSRVDTQYF. The CDR3 bases are TGTGCCAGCAGCGTAGCGTCGCCTAGCAGAGTAGATACGCAGTATTTT.

The chain is built from TRBV2 and TRBJ1-6; 8 nucleotides align to TRBD1. V was clipped by 3 bases and J by 8 bases; unmatched bases: 6. CDR3 length equals 15 residues. In germline, CDR1 is SNHLY, CDR2 FYNNEI. Written as DNA, the CDR3 is TGTGCCAGCAGTGAGAGCCAGGGGGCTTATTCACCCCTCCACTTT. The encoded protein is CASSESQGAYSPLHF.

This clone was recorded once. The chain joins TRBV7-9 to TRBJ1-2; 8 bases map to TRBD1. This CDR3 is 16 amino acids long. Germline V gene lookup returns CDR1 SEHNR and CDR2 FQNEAQ (reference sequence). J gave up 4 bases and V 1 base, and 8 bases lay outside the gene matches. The CDR3 protein is CASSLGRGRYSYGYTF. The CDR3 nucleotides are TGTGCCAGCAGCTTAGGCAGGGGGCGATACTCCTATGGCTACACCTTC.

The chain recombines TRBV19 with TRBJ1-3, with TRBD1 as a possible D gene (5 bases). The CDR3 totals 11 residues. The germline V gene has CDR1 LNHDA and CDR2 SQIVND (reference sequence). V gave up 6 bases and J gave up 8 bases, with 8 bases separating them. The CDR3 is CASRRGDTIYF. In nucleotides, the CDR3 is TGTGCCAGTAGGAGGGGAGACACCATATATTTT.

This sequence joins TRBV4-1 and TRBJ2-7; D unclear. The V and J ends lost 0 bases and 3 bases respectively, with 15 bases between them. Germline CDR1 reads MGHRA; CDR2 reads YSYEKL. This CDR3 is 16 amino acids long. Here the CDR3 reads CASSQEGPPRNYEQYF. CDR3 sequence (DNA): TGCGCCAGCAGCCAAGAAGGGCCCCCCAGGAACTACGAGCAGTACTTC.

The CDR3 region has the DNA TGTGCCTGGAGTCAGAATAGGGGAGGCGGCTACACCTTC. Translation: CAWSQNRGGGYTF. The chain links TRBV30 to TRBJ1-2, with D possibly matching TRBD1 (5 bases). There are 13 residues in the CDR3. Germline loops: CDR1 GTSNPN, CDR2 SVGIG (reference sequence). V was clipped by 2 bases and J by 8 bases, with 15 bases between them.

This clone has only a few counts. The chain combines TRBV18 with TRBJ1-3; D not certain. Germline CDR1 reads KGHSH; CDR2 reads LQKENI. Trimming left V 3 bases short and J 3 bases short, with 18 bases between. The CDR3 sequence is 17 residues long. CDR3 amino acids: CASSPSQAAGGGNTIYF. CDR3 nucleotides: TGTGCCAGCTCACCCTCTCAGGCGGCAGGAGGTGGAAACACCATATATTTT.

The chain uses TRBV20-1 and TRBJ1-2, with D hard to call. From germline, CDR1 is DFQATT and CDR2 SNEGSKA (reference sequence). V lost 1 base to trimming and J lost 6 bases, with 6 bases between them. This CDR3 region has 11 residues. This chain's CDR3 is CSARGGDGYTF. Written as DNA, the CDR3 is TGCAGTGCTAGAGGAGGAGATGGCTACACCTTC.

The chain joins TRBV5-4 to TRBJ2-2; TRBD1 is a possible D gene (6 bases). Germline CDR1 and CDR2: SGHNT and YYREEE (reference sequence). V was cut by 1 base and J by 2 bases, with 18 bases left in between. The CDR3 runs 18 residues. The CDR3 loop reads CASSLKVTSGTNTGELFF. The CDR3 nucleotides read TGTGCCAGCAGCTTGAAGGTCACGTCAGGGACAAACACCGGGGAGCTGTTTTTT.

The rearrangement links TRBV7-2 to TRBJ2-1, with D uncertain. The CDR3 extends over 12 amino acids. Germline assignment: CDR1 SGHTA and CDR2 FQGNSA. Trimming took 8 bases from V and 6 from J, leaving 11 bases between them. The DNA for the CDR3 is TGTGCCAGCGGAAGCTGGGGCAATGAGCAGTTCTTC. Translated: CASGSWGNEQFF.